The clone carrying this T cell receptor beta chain was counted a single time. The data were obtained in a study of shared clonotypes between healthy human individuals. Methods used by the authors: Junction-only sequences without quality scores were provided by ImmunoSEQ, so filtering was different. Produced via immunoSEQ multiplex PCR; TCRdb's table is partial and in-frame only. V, J and clone size are taken as reported in that table, and D and trimming were inferred from the DNA itself. The sample shows some 2.1 million clones, approximately 92% of them seen only once. CD45RO negativity and positive selection for CCR7 defined naive CD8 cells, a population that excluded terminally differentiated effector memory CD45RA+ cells. The germline V gene has CDR1 SNHLY and CDR2 FYNNEI. The CDR3 sequence is 13 residues long. V was cut by 8 bases and J by 6 bases, with 13 bases left in between.

The chain joins TRBV2 to TRBJ2-2; D unresolved. Sequenced sample: naive CD8+ T cells from PBMCs. This TCR came from a man aged 18 to 30 in good health. Some clones in this sample may be carry-over from other donors' samples. CDR3 bases: TGTGCCAGCCTTAACAGAGACTCCGGGGAGCTGTTTTTT. Protein sequence: CASLNRDSGELFF.